These T cell receptor beta chains were read from a single sample in a study of graft-versus-host responses after intestinal transplantation. What these receptors recognize is not known. Profiled with immunoSEQ multiplex PCR; TCRdb holds only in-frame clones, not every one. Among about 71,000 clones listed, about 94% were seen once. Sequencing used unstimulated CD8+ T cells sorted from spleen or lymph node cells, obtained before intestinal transplant. These receptors were obtained from a human donor who received an intestinal transplant. CDR3s include the opening cysteine and the closing phenylalanine or tryptophan. The order of the fields is D gene, J gene, V gene, clone size, CDR3 DNA, CDR3 protein. A D gene is named only where the DNA matches it firmly. For some rows the clone size is stated as once, few or many, or as a class when expanded; others skip it.

TRBD2,TRBJ2-3,TRBV29-1,-,TGCAGCGTTTACCCTAACGTAGCGGGAGGGCCTCAAGATACGCAGTATTTT,CSVYPNVAGGPQDTQYF
-,TRBJ2-7,TRBV5-5,-,TGTGCCAGCAGCTTATCGGACAGCCCCCTAGCCGAGCAGTACTTC,CASSLSDSPLAEQYF
-,TRBJ1-1,TRBV4-1,-,TGCGCCAGCAGCCAAGAACTATGGATGGGGGAGAACACTGAAGCTTTCTTT,CASSQELWMGENTEAFF
TRBD2,TRBJ2-1,TRBV5-1,-,TGCGCCAGCAGCCAGCTCGGAGGGACTAGTTTTTTGAATGAGCAGTTCTTC,CASSQLGGTSFLNEQFF
-,TRBJ2-5,TRBV6-5,few,TGTGCCAGCGGGGGCCCACGGTACCAAGAGACCCAGTACTTC,CASGGPRYQETQYF
-,TRBJ1-2,TRBV27,once,TGTGCCAGCAGTTTATCGGTCGGCTATGGCTACACCTTC,CASSLSVGYGYTF
TRBD1,TRBJ2-7,TRBV28,-,TGTGCCAGCAGTTTAGATGGGACAGGGGGGGCCTACGAGCAGTACTTC,CASSLDGTGGAYEQYF
-,TRBJ2-7,TRBV6-1,-,TGTGCCAGCATGGAGGGGCCTCATACCTACGAGCAGTACTTC,CASMEGPHTYEQYF
TRBD1,TRBJ2-7,TRBV15,-,TGTGCCACCAGCAAGTCCGGGACAGGGGCCCCCGAGTACGAGCAGTACTTC,CATSKSGTGAPEYEQYF
-,TRBJ1-2,TRBV10-3,-,TGTGCCATCAGCTTACAAGGGAAGGTACCCTATGGCTACACCTTC,CAISLQGKVPYGYTF
-,TRBJ2-7,TRBV2,-,TGTGCCAGCAGGGGTACTAGAGGCATCCCCTCCTACGAGCAGTACTTC,CASRGTRGIPSYEQYF
-,TRBJ2-7,TRBV25-1,-,TGTGCCAGCAGTGAATATAGGGCGACCGAGCAGTACTTC,CASSEYRATEQYF
TRBD1,TRBJ2-5,TRBV5-1,-,TGCGCCAGCAGCGAAGGGACAGGGGAAGAGACCCAGTACTTC,CASSEGTGEETQYF
-,TRBJ1-3,TRBV4-1,-,TGCGCCAGCAGCCAAGATGGGACTGGAAACACCATATATTTT,CASSQDGTGNTIYF
TRBD1,TRBJ1-5,TRBV7-9,-,TGTGCCAGCAGCTCCGGGACAGCTAGCAATCAGCCCCAGCATTTT,CASSSGTASNQPQHF
-,TRBJ2-7,TRBV30,-,TGTGCCTGGACCAAGGGGGCGGGGGACGAGCAGTACTTC,CAWTKGAGDEQYF
TRBD2,TRBJ2-1,TRBV27,-,TGTGCCAGCAGTTCACCTAGCGGGAGATATTTTGGGTACAATGAGCAGTTCTTC,CASSSPSGRYFGYNEQFF
TRBD1,TRBJ2-7,TRBV27,-,TGTGCCAGCAGTTTGGGACAGGTATCGGTCAACGAGCAGTACTTC,CASSLGQVSVNEQYF
TRBD2,TRBJ2-1,TRBV19,-,TGTGCCAGTAGTACTCCCCGGGGGGGTAGCAACCGCTCCTACAATGAGCAGTTCTTC,CASSTPRGGSNRSYNEQFF
TRBD1,TRBJ1-5,TRBV10-3,-,TGTGCCATCAGTGAGGGGACAGGGGGGGGTAATCAGCCCCAGCATTTT,CAISEGTGGGNQPQHF
TRBD2,TRBJ2-1,TRBV2,-,TGTGCCAGCAGCAGGGAAACCTCCTTAGCGGGACTAAACAATGAGCAGTTCTTC,CASSRETSLAGLNNEQFF
TRBD2,TRBJ2-1,TRBV4-2,-,TGTGCCAGCAGCCAAGACGCTAGCGGGGGTCCCTACAATGAGCAGTTCTTC,CASSQDASGGPYNEQFF
TRBD1,TRBJ1-2,TRBV7-6,-,TGTGCCAGCAGCTTTGGGACAGGATTGGGGTATGGCTACACCTTC,CASSFGTGLGYGYTF
TRBD1,TRBJ2-1,TRBV11-2,-,TGTGCCAGCAGCTTAGATCACCGGGACAGGTTCAATGAGCAGTTCTTC,CASSLDHRDRFNEQFF
-,TRBJ1-5,TRBV5-1,-,TGCGCCAGCAGCTTGGGAGGATATAGCAATCAGCCCCAGCATTTT,CASSLGGYSNQPQHF
TRBD2,TRBJ2-1,TRBV9,-,TGTGCCAGCAGCGCCCCAGGGAATCCCCTACTAGCGGGAGTGGGTGAGCAGTTCTTC,CASSAPGNPLLAGVGEQFF
-,TRBJ2-1,TRBV2,once,TGTGCCAGCAGAGGGTTAAGTGAGCAGTTCTTC,CASRGLSEQFF
-,TRBJ2-1,TRBV6-4,-,TGTGCCAGCAGTGAGAATAAGGGGCCGCCTTTTTTTAGCTCCTACAATGAGCAGTTCTTC,CASSENKGPPFFSSYNEQFF
TRBD1,TRBJ2-7,TRBV27,-,TGTGCCAGCAGTCAAGGGCCATTAACAGGGGGCGGGGAGCAGTACTTC,CASSQGPLTGGGEQYF
-,TRBJ2-1,TRBV30,-,TGTGCCTGGAGTGGGTATACCTACAATGAGCAGTTCTTC,CAWSGYTYNEQFF
TRBD1,TRBJ1-1,TRBV6-6,-,TGTGCCAGCAGTTACTCTCCGACAGGGTGGAAAACTGAAGCTTTCTTT,CASSYSPTGWKTEAFF
-,TRBJ2-7,TRBV28,-,TGTGCCAGCAGTTTGTCGGGATTCTGCGAGCAGTACTTC,CASSLSGFCEQYF
-,TRBJ1-2,TRBV11-2,-,TGTGCCAGCAGCTTCAATCCGGGACATCCCCTGGGCTATGGCTACACCTTC,CASSFNPGHPLGYGYTF
TRBD2,TRBJ2-1,TRBV5-6,-,TGTGCCAGCAGCTTGGTTGGACTAGCCCGGGATGAGCAGTTCTTC,CASSLVGLARDEQFF
-,TRBJ2-7,TRBV27,-,TGTGCCAGCAGTTTAGATGACAGAAGCTACGAGCAGTACTTC,CASSLDDRSYEQYF
TRBD2,TRBJ2-1,TRBV10-1,-,TGCGCCAGCAGTGAAGGGCTAGCGGGAGTGGAATACCGGTTCTTC,CASSEGLAGVEYRFF
TRBD2,TRBJ2-7,TRBV11-2,once,TGTGCCAGCAGCTTCGGGGGTGACGGGACTACCTACGAGCAGTACTTC,CASSFGGDGTTYEQYF
-,TRBJ2-7,TRBV2,-,TGTGCCAGCATCGGGACGGCTTACGAGCAGTACTTC,CASIGTAYEQYF
-,TRBJ2-7,TRBV19,-,TGTGCCAGTAGTGTTACAGGTTCCGCTCCCTTGAGCTACGAGCAGTACTTC,CASSVTGSAPLSYEQYF
-,TRBJ2-7,TRBV27,once,TGTGCCAGCAGTTTGGGGGGCACCACCTACGAGCAGTACTTC,CASSLGGTTYEQYF
TRBD1,TRBJ2-7,TRBV9,once,TGTGCCAGCAGCGTAGCGACAGGGGGCTACGAGCAGTACTTC,CASSVATGGYEQYF
TRBD2,TRBJ2-7,TRBV29-1,-,TGCAGCGTTATCGGGGGCGGGAGGGCAGACTACGAGCAGTACTTC,CSVIGGGRADYEQYF
TRBD2,TRBJ2-3,TRBV18,-,TGTGCCAGCTCAAGGACTAGCGGGATTACAGATACGCAGTATTTT,CASSRTSGITDTQYF
-,TRBJ1-2,TRBV27,-,TGTGCCAGCAAATTAGACAGGAACTATGGCTACACCTTC,CASKLDRNYGYTF
TRBD2,TRBJ2-1,TRBV6-5,once,TGTGCCAGCAGTTACTGGGGGGGGTACAATGAGCAGTTCTTC,CASSYWGGYNEQFF
TRBD2,TRBJ2-7,TRBV28,-,TGTGCCAGCAGTTCCACAGGGGTCTCCGGACTAGCGGGTGGCTACGAGCAGTACTTC,CASSSTGVSGLAGGYEQYF
-,TRBJ2-3,TRBV13,-,TGTGCCAGCAGCTTATATCCAGGGGTCAGGAGGACAGATACGCAGTATTTT,CASSLYPGVRRTDTQYF
-,TRBJ1-6,TRBV9,-,TGTGCCAGCAGCGCCGAGGGGCCCCTCCACTTT,CASSAEGPLHF
-,TRBJ1-5,TRBV7-8,-,TGTGCCAGCACCACTAGCGATACTAGCAATCAGCCCCAGCATTTT,CASTTSDTSNQPQHF
-,TRBJ1-1,TRBV19,once,TGTGCCAGTAGTATAGATCACCACAGCGGGGGGACTGAAGCTTTCTTT,CASSIDHHSGGTEAFF